The TCR beta chain under discussion was sequenced for a study of TIL therapy for anti-PD-1-resistant metastatic lung cancer. For the study at large: Median tumor PD-L1 proportion score was roughly 6%. Most patients had lung adenocarcinoma; several tumors were EGFR-mutant, two ALK-rearranged; half smoked currently or formerly. Tumors carried a median about 1.6 non-synonymous mutations per megabase.

This clone has just one count. CDR1 and CDR2 (germline): KGHDR, SFDVKD. Trimming removed 1 base from V and 6 bases from J, with 14 bases in between. The length of the CDR3 is 16 residues. The immunoSEQ assay was v3. Sequenced by immunoSEQ multiplex PCR; TCRdb stores in-frame clones only, minus some. In the table there are roughly 7,000 clones, over 55% of which are singletons. Documented time point: pre-treatment sample, taken before nivolumab and TIL therapy. Pleural nodules or supraclavicular lymph nodes made up most of the excised metastases sampled. The chain is built from TRBV24-1 and TRBJ2-2; tentatively, D is TRBD1 (6 bases). Sequencing used tumor tissue, obtained at baseline. The origin of this receptor is a person between 25 and 80 years old with non-small cell lung cancer. CDR3 protein: CATSDFGGTQAGELFF. For the CDR3, the DNA is TGTGCCACCAGTGATTTTGGGGGCACTCAGGCCGGGGAGCTGTTTTTT.